This T cell receptor beta chain was captured in a study of Graves' ophthalmopathy and Graves' hyperthyroidism. Other autoimmune diseases, uncontrolled infections, pregnancy and lactation each led to patient exclusion. The source of the PBMCs was approximately 10 ml of fresh peripheral blood. Overall study results and limits: Discriminating ophthalmopathy from stable hyperthyroidism, a 13-signature model attained a sensitivity of 87.88% and a specificity of about 79%.

Researchers took RNA transcripts and amplified TCR beta CDR3 regions from them. Second-round multiplex PCR came after first-round RT-PCR with HTBI primers. MiXCR, applied by TCRdb to the multiplex PCR reads, yields one record per CDR3 protein. Of 620,000 or so distinct CDR3 sequences listed, 22% are singletons. The CDR3 spans 16 residues. Per germline, CDR1 MNHNS and CDR2 SASEGT. Deletions cut 6 bases from V and 1 base from J, with 18 bases between. This clonotype was detected many times. No antigen is known for it. The receptor was derived from a young woman with stable Graves' hyperthyroidism. Some clones in this sample may be carry-over from other donors' samples. Sequenced: peripheral blood. V usage is TRBV6-1 and J usage is TRBJ1-2; no clear D gene. DNA for the CDR3: TGTGCCAGCAGGGGAGGGTTAGACACCAATAACTATGGCTACACCTTC. This codes for CASRGGLDTNNYGYTF.